The 16 T cell receptor beta chains below come from one sample, sequenced in a study of response to subunit inactivated influenza vaccine. TCRdb redid the calling of the RT-PCR reads with MiXCR, one entry per CDR3 protein. The sample records approximately 700,000 distinct CDR3 sequences, approximately 15% being singletons. Sequenced here: PBMCs from blood, sampled around two weeks before vaccination. Source of these receptors: a man aged 45-65 years who received an inactivated influenza vaccine.

The chain joins TRBV14 to TRBJ2-7; the D call may be TRBD1 or TRBD2 (5 bases each). Germline V gene data show CDR1 as SGHDN and CDR2 as FVKESK. Trimming left V 3 bases short and J 2 bases short, with 17 bases between. This CDR3 comprises 16 residues. The CDR3 here is CASSHPPGTDAYEQYF. CDR3 DNA: TGTGCCAGCAGCCATCCTCCCGGGACCGATGCCTACGAGCAGTACTTC.

This clonotype was counted ten times or more. The V gene is TRBV28, the J gene TRBJ2-3, with D perhaps matching TRBD1 (6 bases). The V and J ends lost 3 bases and 2 bases respectively, with 15 bases between them. The CDR3 has 16 residues. The germline CDR1 and CDR2 sequences are MDHEN and SYDVKM. The CDR3, as DNA: TGTGCCAGCAGTTTCCCCCACGCAGGGGTCACAGATACGCAGTATTTT. It is translated as CASSFPHAGVTDTQYF. Combining the CDR3 with reference TRBV28 and TRBJ2-3 gives the whole variable domain DVKVTQSSRYLVKRTGEKVFLECVQDMDHENMFWYRQDPGLGLRLIYFSYDVKMKEKGDIPEGYSVSREKKERFSLILESASTNQTSMYLCASSFPHAGVTDTQYFGPGTRLTVL.

CDR3 in DNA: TGTGCCAGCAGTTTATCGGGCGGGGGCGCCTACAATGAGCAGTTCTTC. It yields the protein CASSLSGGGAYNEQFF. The rearrangement uses TRBV27 and TRBJ2-1; possible D gene TRBD2, 7 bases. V was trimmed by 0 bases and J by 2 bases, leaving 11 bases between them. The germline V gene has CDR1 MNHEY and CDR2 SMNVEV (reference sequence). This CDR3 comprises 16 residues.

The gene calls are TRBV4-1 and TRBJ2-6; perhaps TRBD1 as D (6 bases). V lost 0 bases and J lost 0, with 12 bases in between. The CDR3 sequence is 18 residues long. Germline V gene sequence: CDR1 MGHRA, CDR2 YSYEKL. The CDR3 here is CASSQDSGDVSGANVLTF. The CDR3 DNA is TGCGCCAGCAGCCAAGATTCAGGGGACGTCTCTGGGGCCAACGTCCTGACTTTC.

The CDR3 is CASSQPTGDTQYF. CDR3 nucleotides: TGTGCCAGCAGCCAACCTACCGGAGATACGCAGTATTTT. The chain joins TRBV4-2 to TRBJ2-3; D is ambiguous. The CDR3 is made up of 13 amino acids. The germline CDR1 and CDR2 sequences are LGHNA and YNFKEQ. Trimming shortened V by 2 bases and J by 5 bases, and 8 bases separated the two germline ends.

In this sample, this clonotype turned up many times. CDR3 loop: CASSQAYGSYEQYF. In nucleotides, the CDR3 is TGCGCCAGCAGCCAGGCGTACGGCTCATACGAGCAGTACTTC. The chain links TRBV4-1 to TRBJ2-7, with D unresolved. V was clipped by 3 bases and J by 4 bases, with 13 bases between them. The CDR3 loop spans 14 amino acids. Germline assignment: CDR1 MGHRA and CDR2 YSYEKL.

V usage is TRBV7-3 and J usage is TRBJ2-2, with a tentative D call TRBD1 (6 bases). Germline V CDR1 and CDR2: SGHTA, FQGTGA. The CDR3 is made up of 14 amino acids. Trimming removed 5 bases from V and 1 base from J, with 8 bases in between. Here the CDR3 reads CASSKDRNTGELFF. The CDR3 nucleotides are TGTGCCAGCAGCAAGGACAGGAACACCGGGGAGCTGTTTTTT. Full variable domain (outside the CDR3, taken from reference TRBV7-3 and TRBJ2-2): GAGVSQTPSNKVTEKGKYVELRCDPISGHTALYWYRQSLGQGPEFLIYFQGTGAADDSGLPNDRFFAVRPEGSVSTLKIQRTERGDSAVYLCASSKDRNTGELFFGEGSRLTVL.

This chain connects TRBV15 to TRBJ2-1; 11 bases line up with TRBD2. The CDR3 loop spans 16 amino acids. In germline, CDR1 is LNHNV, CDR2 YYDKDF (reference sequence). With 2 bases clipped from V and 0 bases from J, the junction kept 0 bases outside the gene matches. CDR3 amino acids: CATSRTSGSSYNEQFF. In nucleotides, the CDR3 is TGTGCCACCAGCAGAACTAGCGGGAGCTCCTACAATGAGCAGTTCTTC.

J is TRBJ1-4 and V is TRBV7-2; D remains unclear. Germline V gives CDR1 SGHTA, CDR2 FQGNSA. There are 15 residues in the CDR3. Trimming pared 2 bases from V and 1 base from J, leaving 8 bases between. The CDR3 loop reads CASSLWGRTNEKLFF. The CDR3 bases are TGTGCCAGCAGCTTATGGGGTCGAACTAATGAAAAACTGTTTTTT.

This clonotype was detected ten times or more. The rearrangement joins TRBV20-1 to TRBJ2-1; the D is unclear. The germline V gene has CDR1 DFQATT and CDR2 SNEGSKA (reference sequence). The CDR3 is 10 amino acids. V was shortened by 2 bases and J by 5 bases, with 1 base between the two germline ends. As DNA, the CDR3 is TGCAGTGCTAGAAACAATGAGCAGTTCTTC. This codes for CSARNNEQFF.

The CDR3 coding sequence is TGTGCCAGCAGCACCCGGACAGGGGGCCTGTCGGGTGAGCAGTTCTTC. It codes for CASSTRTGGLSGEQFF. This chain uses TRBV7-8 with TRBJ2-1, with 11 bases fitting TRBD1. V lost 5 bases and J lost 9; bases outside the gene matches: 12. Germline CDR1 is SGHVS and CDR2 is FQNEAQ. The CDR3 consists of 16 residues.

The chain employs TRBV18 and TRBJ1-5; the D is unclear. The CDR3 covers 13 residues. CDR1 and CDR2 (germline): KGHSH, LQKENI. V was trimmed by 4 bases and J by 5 bases, leaving 9 bases between them. CDR3 loop: CASSRSADQPQHF. CDR3 nucleotide sequence: TGTGCCAGCTCACGGAGTGCCGATCAGCCCCAGCATTTT.

This clonotype has more than one count but fewer than ten. The gene calls are TRBV15 and TRBJ2-7; D perhaps matches TRBD2 (5 bases). Germline loops: CDR1 LNHNV, CDR2 YYDKDF (reference sequence). Trimming stripped 5 bases from V and 0 bases from J, with 29 bases between. CDR3 length: 20 amino acids. In DNA, the CDR3 is TGTGCCACCAGCCCCCCTAGACCGGGAAAGCCCCAATGGGGCTCCTACGAGCAGTACTTC. This translates into CATSPPRPGKPQWGSYEQYF.

This chain links TRBV4-1 with TRBJ1-2, with a tentative D call TRBD1 (6 bases). Germline lookup yields CDR1 MGHRA and CDR2 YSYEKL. This CDR3 comprises 15 residues. V gave up 0 bases and J gave up 5 bases, with 13 bases separating them. The CDR3 here is CASSQDGGQYYGYTF. In nucleotides, the CDR3 is TGCGCCAGCAGCCAAGATGGGGGGCAATATTATGGCTACACCTTC.

The chain combines TRBV18 with TRBJ2-1; tentative D call: TRBD1 (5 bases). V was clipped by 0 bases and J by 5 bases, with 5 bases between them. CDR1 and CDR2 from the germline V gene are KGHSH and LQKENI. The CDR3 has 13 amino acids. The DNA for the CDR3 is TGTGCCAGCTCACCACCACAGGACAATGAGCAGTTCTTC. Translating it yields CASSPPQDNEQFF.

This clonotype turned up a few times. The CDR3 region has the DNA TGCGCCAGCACCGGGACAGGGTCAAACATTCAGTACTTC. Translated: CASTGTGSNIQYF. This sequence joins TRBV5-1 and TRBJ2-4; 9 bases are a match to TRBD1. The CDR3 has 13 amino acids. Germline CDR1 and CDR2: SGHRS and YFSETQ. V lost 6 bases, J lost 6 bases, and 4 bases stayed unmatched.